A single sample gave rise to the 23 T cell receptor beta chains below, sequenced in a study of brain T cells in children with intractable seizures. Some clones are missing from TCRdb's copy, which holds only in-frame ones; the method was immunoSEQ multiplex PCR. Found here are 50,000 to 75,000 clones, approximately 95% of them singletons; the top ten hold over 0.35%. The specimen was peripheral blood, collected at surgery. Every receptor here comes from a boy younger than two with focal cortical dysplasia and intractable seizures.

CDR3 residues: CASSPPGYNEQFF. The CDR3 region has the DNA TGTGCCAGCTCACCTCCGGGATACAATGAGCAGTTCTTC. The chain employs TRBV18 and TRBJ2-1; D possibly corresponds to TRBD2 (5 bases). V was shortened by 3 bases and J by 4 bases, with 7 bases between the two germline ends. CDR1 and CDR2 (germline): KGHSH, LQKENI. The CDR3 length is 13 residues.

The V and J genes are TRBV6-5 and TRBJ1-1; 10 nucleotides agree with TRBD1. Germline V lookup: CDR1 MNHEY, CDR2 SVGAGI. The V and J ends lost 2 bases and 5 bases, in that order; junction bases with no gene match: 2. This CDR3 is 14 amino acids long. CDR3 sequence reads: CASSYDRGRTEAFF. DNA for the CDR3: TGTGCCAGCAGTTACGACAGGGGGCGTACTGAAGCTTTCTTT.

The rearrangement joins TRBV28 to TRBJ2-7; 9 bases fit TRBD1. Germline-derived CDR1 and CDR2 are MDHEN and SYDVKM. The V segment lost 0 bases and the J segment 3 bases; nucleotides outside the gene matches: 0. The CDR3 has 14 residues. CDR3 sequence reads: CASSLWTGGYEQYF. The CDR3 DNA is TGTGCCAGCAGTTTATGGACAGGGGGCTACGAGCAGTACTTC.

The chain combines TRBV7-2 with TRBJ1-6; no clear D gene. Trimming removed 5 bases at V and 6 bases at J, with 11 bases between. CDR3 length: 14 residues. Germline V gene data show CDR1 as SGHTA and CDR2 as FQGNSA. In nucleotides, the CDR3 is TGTGCCAGCAGCGTGAGGGCTCCTAATTCACCCCTCCACTTT. It yields the protein CASSVRAPNSPLHF.

This clone appeared once. The genes are TRBV18 and TRBJ2-1; D is unresolved. The V gene's germline CDR1 is KGHSH and CDR2 LQKENI. The CDR3 is made up of 12 amino acids. V was cut by 4 bases and J by 4 bases, with 5 bases left in between. Here the CDR3 reads CASSRGYNEQFF. The CDR3 bases are TGTGCCAGCTCACGGGGTTACAATGAGCAGTTCTTC.

The V call is TRBV12-3 or TRBV12-4, the J call TRBJ2-3; no reliable D call. Trimming stripped 1 base from V and 6 bases from J, with 2 bases between. This CDR3 region has 11 residues. The CDR3 here is CASSLVDTQYF. The DNA of the CDR3 is TGTGCCAGCAGTTTAGTCGATACGCAGTATTTT.

V usage is TRBV10-3 and J usage is TRBJ2-2, with a possible D match to TRBD1 (6 bases). CDR3 length: 14 amino acids. Germline values: CDR1 ENHRY, CDR2 SYGVKD. The V end was cut by 2 bases, the J end by 2 bases, with 6 bases between. The CDR3 DNA reads TGTGCCATCAGTGAGGGGACAAACACCGGGGAGCTGTTTTTT. Encoded protein: CAISEGTNTGELFF.

The genes are TRBV7-8 and TRBJ1-5; D is unclear. The CDR3 spans 17 residues. The V and J ends lost 5 bases and 0 bases respectively, with 17 bases between them. Germline-derived CDR1 and CDR2 are SGHVS and FQNEAQ. DNA for the CDR3: TGTGCCAGCAGCCATAAGGAATTCCCGTATAGCAATCAGCCCCAGCATTTT. This codes for CASSHKEFPYSNQPQHF.

CDR3: CASSWDRGNTGELFF. CDR3 in DNA: TGTGCCAGCAGTTGGGACAGGGGGAACACCGGGGAGCTGTTTTTT. The chain employs TRBV6-5 and TRBJ2-2, with 10 bases fitting TRBD1. CDR1 MNHEY and CDR2 SVGAGI come from the germline V gene. Trimming at V came to 4 bases and at J to 1 base, leaving 0 bases not matched to a gene. The CDR3 loop spans 15 amino acids.

V gene TRBV5-1 combines with J gene TRBJ2-7; 10 bases line up with TRBD2. Germline CDR1 SGHRS, CDR2 YFSETQ. V was pared by 0 bases and J by 3 bases, with 0 bases of the junction left unmatched. There are 14 residues in the CDR3. This chain's CDR3 is CASSLASGGYEQYF. The CDR3 DNA reads TGCGCCAGCAGCTTGGCTAGCGGGGGCTACGAGCAGTACTTC.

The chain links TRBV9 to TRBJ2-7; TRBD1 agrees at 9 bases. The CDR3 contains 15 residues. Germline V lookup: CDR1 SGDLS, CDR2 YYNGEE. Trimming at V came to 0 bases and at J to 1 base, leaving 2 bases not matched to a gene. The CDR3 protein is CASSVEGQGSYEQYF. The CDR3 DNA reads TGTGCCAGCAGCGTAGAGGGACAGGGTTCCTACGAGCAGTACTTC.

The V call is TRBV27, the J call TRBJ2-7, with TRBD2 matching over 12 bases. Germline V gene lookup returns CDR1 MNHEY and CDR2 SMNVEV (reference sequence). V lost 3 bases and J lost 7; bases outside the gene matches: 10. CDR3 length equals 16 residues. The CDR3 DNA reads TGTGCCAGCAGTTTTCGTCTAGCGGGAGGGTTCTATGAGCAGTACTTC. Its translation is CASSFRLAGGFYEQYF.

The rearrangement uses TRBV27 and TRBJ2-5, with 14 bases matching TRBD2. This CDR3 is 16 amino acids long. Losses at the gene ends were 6 bases for V and 0 bases for J; bases not matched to a gene: 3. The germline V gene has CDR1 MNHEY and CDR2 SMNVEV (reference sequence). The CDR3 sequence is CASRRTSGGYQETQYF. For the CDR3, the DNA is TGTGCCAGCAGGAGGACTAGCGGGGGGTACCAAGAGACCCAGTACTTC.

The rearrangement links TRBV9 to TRBJ2-3; 13 bases fit TRBD2. V lost 4 bases, J lost 4 bases, and 6 bases stayed unmatched. The length of the CDR3 is 16 residues. Germline V gene data show CDR1 as SGDLS and CDR2 as YYNGEE. CDR3 in amino acids: CASSPRTSGGADTQYF. CDR3 nucleotide sequence: TGTGCCAGCAGCCCCCGGACTAGCGGGGGTGCAGATACGCAGTATTTT.

The table lists this clone with a count of one. This rearrangement joins TRBV10-1 to TRBJ2-5, with D tentatively TRBD1 (5 bases). The CDR3 extends over 12 amino acids. The V end was cut by 7 bases, the J end by 3 bases, with 9 bases between. From germline, CDR1 is WNHNN and CDR2 SYGVQD (reference sequence). Here the CDR3 DNA reads TGCGCCAGCATCATGACAGAAGAGACCCAGTACTTC. Residues: CASIMTEETQYF.

Written as DNA, the CDR3 is TGTGCCAGTAAAGGGCTGGCCTCTCAGTTCTTC. This translates into CASKGLASQFF. The J gene is TRBJ2-1, the V gene TRBV19; D is unresolved. The CDR3 contains 11 residues. From germline, CDR1 is LNHDA and CDR2 SQIVND (reference sequence). The V end was cut by 7 bases, the J end by 13 bases, with 14 bases between.

V is TRBV11-2 and J is TRBJ2-2; D is unresolved. Trimming stripped 2 bases from V and 4 bases from J, with 5 bases between. Germline loops: CDR1 SGHAT, CDR2 FQNNGV. This CDR3 comprises 13 residues. This CDR3 is CASSLISTGELFF. In DNA form, the CDR3 reads TGTGCCAGCAGCTTAATAAGCACCGGGGAGCTGTTTTTT.

V is TRBV13 and J is TRBJ1-2, with TRBD1 as a possible D gene (6 bases). V was trimmed by 1 base and J by 1 base, leaving 16 bases between them. The CDR3 runs to 17 residues. Germline V gene sequence: CDR1 PRHDT, CDR2 FYEKMQ (reference sequence). CDR3: CASSLVGGRDLNYGYTF. The CDR3 DNA reads as TGTGCCAGCAGCTTAGTAGGGGGTAGGGACCTTAACTATGGCTACACCTTC. Combining the CDR3 with reference TRBV13 and TRBJ1-2 gives the whole variable domain AAGVIQSPRHLIKEKRETATLKCYPIPRHDTVYWYQQGPGQDPQFLISFYEKMQSDKGSIPDRFSAQQFSDYHSELNMSSLELGDSALYFCASSLVGGRDLNYGYTFGSGTRLTVV.

The V call is TRBV7-2, the J call TRBJ2-5; D is perhaps TRBD2 (5 bases). Trimming took off 5 bases at V and 5 bases at J, with 15 bases between the two ends. CDR1 is SGHTA, CDR2 FQGNSA, per germline. This CDR3 spans 14 amino acids. As DNA, the CDR3 is TGTGCCAGCAGCCCTCGCGGGCAGCGGGAGACCCAGTACTTC. Its translation: CASSPRGQRETQYF.

This clone has just one count. This chain connects TRBV7-2 to TRBJ1-1; a possible D gene is TRBD1 (6 bases). The CDR3 has 13 residues. The V end was cut by 5 bases, the J end by 1 base, with 8 bases between. Germline V lookup: CDR1 SGHTA, CDR2 FQGNSA. This CDR3 reads CASSLQGNTEAFF. DNA for the CDR3: TGTGCCAGCAGCCTACAGGGGAACACTGAAGCTTTCTTT.

The rearrangement joins TRBV7-9 to TRBJ2-3; D unclear. Germline V gene data show CDR1 as SEHNR and CDR2 as FQNEAQ (reference sequence). Trimming removed 1 base at V and 6 bases at J, with 23 bases between. The CDR3 extends over 18 amino acids. CDR3 amino acids: CASSLVSAVWSSTDTQYF. Here the CDR3 DNA reads TGTGCCAGCAGCTTAGTTAGTGCGGTCTGGTCGTCCACCGATACGCAGTATTTT.

The chain is built from TRBV19 and TRBJ2-1; perhaps TRBD2 as D (5 bases). Looked up from germline, CDR1 is LNHDA and CDR2 is SQIVND (reference sequence). The CDR3 is made up of 14 amino acids. Trimming cost V 0 bases and J 7 bases, with 10 bases left between them. CDR3 DNA sequence: TGTGCCAGTAGTATAGAGTCACTAGGAAATGAGCAGTTCTTC. This sequence encodes CASSIESLGNEQFF.

The chain recombines TRBV7-9 with TRBJ1-3; D is possibly TRBD1 (6 bases). This CDR3 has 17 residues. The germline V and J ends were trimmed by 1 base and 2 bases, with 15 bases remaining between them. The germline CDR1 and CDR2 sequences are SEHNR and FQNEAQ (reference sequence). The CDR3 protein is CASSLVGRGQTGNTIYF. CDR3 DNA: TGTGCCAGCAGCTTAGTTGGGCGGGGGCAGACTGGAAACACCATATATTTT.